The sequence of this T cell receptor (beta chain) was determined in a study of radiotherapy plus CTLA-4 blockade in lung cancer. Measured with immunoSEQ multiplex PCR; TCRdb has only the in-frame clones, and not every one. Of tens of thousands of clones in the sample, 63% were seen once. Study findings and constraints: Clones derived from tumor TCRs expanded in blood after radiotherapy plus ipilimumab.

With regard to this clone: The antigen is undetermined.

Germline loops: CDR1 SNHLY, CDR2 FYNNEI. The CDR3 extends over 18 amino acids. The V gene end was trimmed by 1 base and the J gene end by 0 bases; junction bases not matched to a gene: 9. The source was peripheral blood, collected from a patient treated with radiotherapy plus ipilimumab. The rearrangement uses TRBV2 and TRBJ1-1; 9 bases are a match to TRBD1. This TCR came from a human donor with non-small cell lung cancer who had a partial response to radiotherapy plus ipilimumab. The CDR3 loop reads CASSEDGTGQRLNTEAFF. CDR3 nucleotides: TGTGCCAGCAGTGAAGATGGGACAGGGCAAAGGCTGAACACTGAAGCTTTCTTT. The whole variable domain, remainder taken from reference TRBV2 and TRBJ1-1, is EPEVTQTPSHQVTQMGQEVILRCVPISNHLYFYWYRQILGQKVEFLVSFYNNEISEKSEIFDDQFSVERPDGSNFTLKIRSTKLEDSAMYFCASSEDGTGQRLNTEAFFGQGTRLTVV.